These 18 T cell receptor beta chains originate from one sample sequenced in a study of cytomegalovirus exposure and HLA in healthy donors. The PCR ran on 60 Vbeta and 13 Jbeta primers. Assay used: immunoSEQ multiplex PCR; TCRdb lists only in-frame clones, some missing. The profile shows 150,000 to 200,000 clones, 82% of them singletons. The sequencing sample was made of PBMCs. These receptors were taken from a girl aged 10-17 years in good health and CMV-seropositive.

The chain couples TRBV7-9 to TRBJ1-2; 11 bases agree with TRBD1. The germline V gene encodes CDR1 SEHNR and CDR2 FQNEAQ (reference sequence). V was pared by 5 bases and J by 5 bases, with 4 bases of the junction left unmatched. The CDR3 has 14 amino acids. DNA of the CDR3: TGTGCCAGCAGCCCCGGGACAGGGGGATATGGCTACACCTTC. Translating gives CASSPGTGGYGYTF.

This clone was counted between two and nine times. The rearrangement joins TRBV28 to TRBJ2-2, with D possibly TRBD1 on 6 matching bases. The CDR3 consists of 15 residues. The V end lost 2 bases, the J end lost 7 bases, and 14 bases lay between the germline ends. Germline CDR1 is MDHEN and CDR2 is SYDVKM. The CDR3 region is CASSLVYQGHGELFF. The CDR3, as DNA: TGTGCCAGCAGTTTAGTGTATCAGGGGCACGGGGAGCTGTTTTTT.

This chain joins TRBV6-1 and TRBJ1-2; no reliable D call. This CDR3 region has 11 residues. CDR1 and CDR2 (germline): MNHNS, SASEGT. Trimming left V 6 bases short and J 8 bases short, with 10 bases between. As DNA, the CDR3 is TGTGCCAGCAGCCGCGGGGAGGGCTACACCTTC. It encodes CASSRGEGYTF.

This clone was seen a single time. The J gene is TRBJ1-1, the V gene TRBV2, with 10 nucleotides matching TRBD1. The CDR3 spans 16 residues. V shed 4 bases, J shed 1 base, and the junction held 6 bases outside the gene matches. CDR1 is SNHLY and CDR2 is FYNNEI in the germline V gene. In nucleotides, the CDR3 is TGTGCCAGCAGTGTATGGACAGGGGGGCCGAACACTGAAGCTTTCTTT. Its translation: CASSVWTGGPNTEAFF.

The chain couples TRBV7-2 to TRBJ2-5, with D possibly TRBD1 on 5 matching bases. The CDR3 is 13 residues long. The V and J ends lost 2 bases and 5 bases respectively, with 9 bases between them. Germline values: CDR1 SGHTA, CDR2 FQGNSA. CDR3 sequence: CASSLSGYETQYF. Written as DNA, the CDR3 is TGTGCCAGCAGCTTATCAGGGTACGAGACCCAGTACTTC.

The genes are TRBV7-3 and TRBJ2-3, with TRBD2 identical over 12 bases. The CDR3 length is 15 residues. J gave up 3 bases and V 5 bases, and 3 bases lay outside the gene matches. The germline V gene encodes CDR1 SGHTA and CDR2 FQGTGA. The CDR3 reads CASSRGLAGTDTQYF. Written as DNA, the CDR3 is TGTGCCAGCAGCAGAGGACTAGCGGGGACAGATACGCAGTATTTT.

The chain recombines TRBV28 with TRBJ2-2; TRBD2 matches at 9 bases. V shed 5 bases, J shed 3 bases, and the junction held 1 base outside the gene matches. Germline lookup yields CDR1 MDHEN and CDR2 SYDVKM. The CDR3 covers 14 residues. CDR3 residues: CASSSGGYTGELFF. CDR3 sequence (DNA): TGTGCCAGCAGTAGCGGGGGGTACACCGGGGAGCTGTTTTTT.

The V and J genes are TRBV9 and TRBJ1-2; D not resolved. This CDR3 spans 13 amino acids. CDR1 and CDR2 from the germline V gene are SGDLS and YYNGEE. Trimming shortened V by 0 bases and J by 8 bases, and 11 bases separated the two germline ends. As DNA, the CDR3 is TGTGCCAGCAGCGTAGTTCTGGGGAGAGGCTACACCTTC. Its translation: CASSVVLGRGYTF.

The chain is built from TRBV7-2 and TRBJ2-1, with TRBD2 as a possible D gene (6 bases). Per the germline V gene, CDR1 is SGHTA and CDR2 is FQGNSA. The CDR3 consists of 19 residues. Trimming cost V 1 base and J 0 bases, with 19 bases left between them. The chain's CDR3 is CASSLEGWFGGSSYNEQFF. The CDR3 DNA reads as TGTGCCAGCAGCTTAGAGGGTTGGTTTGGGGGGAGCTCCTACAATGAGCAGTTCTTC.

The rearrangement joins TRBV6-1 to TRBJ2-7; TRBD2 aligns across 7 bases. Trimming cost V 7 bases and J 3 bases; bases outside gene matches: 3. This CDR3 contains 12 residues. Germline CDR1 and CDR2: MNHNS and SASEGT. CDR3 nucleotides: TGTGCCAGCACGGGACTATTCTACGAGCAGTACTTC. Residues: CASTGLFYEQYF.

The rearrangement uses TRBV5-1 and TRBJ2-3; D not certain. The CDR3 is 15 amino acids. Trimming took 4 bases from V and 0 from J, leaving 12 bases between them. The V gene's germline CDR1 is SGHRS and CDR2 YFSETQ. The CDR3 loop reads CASSAPLVSTDTQYF. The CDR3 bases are TGCGCCAGCAGCGCCCCCCTAGTTAGCACAGATACGCAGTATTTT.

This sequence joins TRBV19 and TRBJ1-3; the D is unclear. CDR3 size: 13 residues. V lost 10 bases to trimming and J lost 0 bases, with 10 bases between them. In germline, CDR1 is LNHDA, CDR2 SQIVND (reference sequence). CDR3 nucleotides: TGTGCCACCTCGAGTTCCTCTGGAAACACCATATATTTT. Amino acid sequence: CATSSSSGNTIYF.

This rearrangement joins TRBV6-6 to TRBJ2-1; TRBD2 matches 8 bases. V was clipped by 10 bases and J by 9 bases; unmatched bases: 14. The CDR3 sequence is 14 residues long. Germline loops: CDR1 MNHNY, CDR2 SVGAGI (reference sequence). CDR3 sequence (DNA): TGTGCCACGAACCCGGGACTAGGATTAGGTGAGCAGTTCTTC. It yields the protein CATNPGLGLGEQFF.

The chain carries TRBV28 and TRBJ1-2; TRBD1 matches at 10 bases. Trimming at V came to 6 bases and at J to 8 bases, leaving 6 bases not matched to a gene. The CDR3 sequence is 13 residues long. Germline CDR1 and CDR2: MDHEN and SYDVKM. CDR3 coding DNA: TGTGCCAGCAGCAGCGGACAGGGGGACGGCTACACCTTC. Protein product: CASSSGQGDGYTF.

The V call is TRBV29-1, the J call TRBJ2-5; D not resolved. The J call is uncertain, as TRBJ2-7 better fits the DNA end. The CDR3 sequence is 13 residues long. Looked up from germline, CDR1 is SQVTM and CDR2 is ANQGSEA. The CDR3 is CSVEEDTSYEQYF. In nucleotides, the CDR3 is TGCAGCGTTGAAGAAGACACCTCCTACGAGCAGTACTTC.

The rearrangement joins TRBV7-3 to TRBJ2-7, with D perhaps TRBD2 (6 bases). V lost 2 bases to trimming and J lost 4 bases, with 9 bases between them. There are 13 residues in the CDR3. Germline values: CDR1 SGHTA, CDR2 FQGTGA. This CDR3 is CASSLARGYEQYF. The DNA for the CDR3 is TGTGCCAGCAGCTTAGCCCGGGGGTACGAGCAGTACTTC.

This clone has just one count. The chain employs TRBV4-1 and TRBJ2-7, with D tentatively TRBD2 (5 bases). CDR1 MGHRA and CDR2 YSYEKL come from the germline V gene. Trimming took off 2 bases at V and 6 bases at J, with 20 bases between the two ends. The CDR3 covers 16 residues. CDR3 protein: CASSQKFPGTNSEQYF. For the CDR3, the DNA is TGCGCCAGCAGCCAAAAGTTCCCGGGAACCAACAGCGAGCAGTACTTC.

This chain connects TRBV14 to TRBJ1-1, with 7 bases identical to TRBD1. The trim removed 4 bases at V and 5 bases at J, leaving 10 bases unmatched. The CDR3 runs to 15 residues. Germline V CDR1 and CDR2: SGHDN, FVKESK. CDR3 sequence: CASSPLGRGVTEAFF. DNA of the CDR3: TGTGCCAGCAGCCCCCTAGGCAGGGGGGTTACTGAAGCTTTCTTT. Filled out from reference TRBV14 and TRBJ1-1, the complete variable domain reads EAGVTQFPSHSVIEKGQTVTLRCDPISGHDNLYWYRRVMGKEIKFLLHFVKESKQDESGMPNNRFLAERTGGTYSTLKVQPAELEDSGVYFCASSPLGRGVTEAFFGQGTRLTVV.